This TCR beta chain originates from a study of T cells in localized non-small cell lung cancer. The ends were cut back, 2 bases at V and 11 bases at J, with 12 bases in the middle. The germline gives CDR1 SEHNR, CDR2 FQNEAQ (reference sequence). CDR3 length equals 12 residues. Broader study findings: A raised T cell density in blood coincided with lengthier overall survival. Appearance in adjacent lung was seen for a median around 58 of the top 100 tumor clones. Peak T cell clonality was found in uninvolved adjacent lung, exceeding tumor. Sequencing, confined to only one tumor region, leaves heterogeneity possible.

Notes on this clone: Its matching antigen is unknown.

Sequencing used immunoSEQ multiplex PCR; TCRdb keeps in-frame clones, though not all of them. The sample lists under 35,000 clones; over 75% were seen once. The rearrangement joins TRBV7-9 to TRBJ1-1; D is ambiguous. Specimen: peripheral blood mononuclear cells, collected before any cancer treatment. The receptor's source is a woman aged 35 to 69 with stage III lung adenocarcinoma. CDR3 sequence (DNA): TGTGCCAGCAGCTTAAGAGTGATTAGGGCTTTCTTT. It yields the protein CASSLRVIRAFF.